This TCR beta chain was recorded in a study of T cells in tuberculosis. Data came from immunoSEQ multiplex PCR; TCRdb stores just in-frame clones and leaves some out. The data hold 40,000 to 50,000 clones, with 95% observed a single time. Germline-derived CDR1 and CDR2 are SNHLY and FYNNEI. Trimming pared 4 bases from V and 5 bases from J, leaving 15 bases between. This CDR3 is built from 15 residues. Input material: PBMCs. This TCR came from a donor between 10 and 35 years old with latent tuberculosis or without tuberculosis infection. This chain links TRBV2 with TRBJ2-4; the D is unclear. Here the CDR3 DNA reads TGTGCCAGCAGTGTACGCCCTCCGGGTGAAAACATTCAGTACTTC. Its translation: CASSVRPPGENIQYF.